Each of the 7 T cell receptor beta chains below was sequenced from the same sample in a study. TCRdb itself ran the 5' RACE reads through MiXCR, one entry per CDR3 protein. The repertoire holds about 40,000 distinct CDR3 sequences, approximately 20% seen once, with under 3.5% in the top ten. Sequencing was done on a sample of naive CD4+ T cells sorted from a lymph node. Subset meaning: naive CD4+ T cells, CD4+CD45RA+CD25-. These receptors all come from a female donor with breast cancer.

The V gene is TRBV7-2, the J gene TRBJ2-3; weak D call: TRBD1 (5 bases). The CDR3 covers 16 residues. Germline values: CDR1 SGHTA, CDR2 FQGNSA. V shed 4 bases and J shed 3 bases, with 17 bases lying between them. The CDR3, as DNA: TGTGCCAGCAGCTCTCAGTCTATGGGGCCTACAGATACGCAGTATTTT. Its translation is CASSSQSMGPTDTQYF.

About this clonotype itself: Given a much more abundant clone one base away, this may be a read error. This sequence joins TRBV10-3 and TRBJ1-1; D call uncertain. The CDR3 runs to 14 residues. The V gene's germline CDR1 is ENHRY and CDR2 SYGVKD. The CDR3 coding sequence is TGTGCCGTCAGTGAGTCGCGTGTGAACACTGAAGCTTTCTTT. Translating gives CAVSESRVNTEAFF.

This clonotype was counted between two and nine times. V is TRBV20-1 and J is TRBJ2-1; 11 positions match TRBD2. The CDR3 is 15 amino acids. The germline V gene encodes CDR1 DFQATT and CDR2 SNEGSKA (reference sequence). V dropped 3 bases and J dropped 6; count of bases not matched to a gene: 7. CDR3 nucleotide sequence: TGCAGTGCTAGCCGAGGTAGCGGGAGGGCCAATGAGCAGTTCTTC. It is translated as CSASRGSGRANEQFF.

V gene TRBV18 combines with J gene TRBJ2-3; D ambiguous. Trimming stripped 3 bases from V and 7 bases from J, with 5 bases between. This CDR3 is built from 11 residues. The germline V gene has CDR1 KGHSH and CDR2 LQKENI. The CDR3 sequence: CASSPDHTQYF. In DNA, the CDR3 is TGTGCCAGCTCACCTGACCATACGCAGTATTTT.

This clonotype occurred a few times. The CDR3, as DNA: TGTGCCAGCAGCGACCGGACAGGGGATGGCTACACCTTC. This codes for CASSDRTGDGYTF. This rearrangement joins TRBV7-3 to TRBJ1-2; TRBD1 matches 9 bases. The CDR3 loop spans 13 amino acids. CDR1 is SGHTA and CDR2 is FQGTGA in the germline V gene. V lost 5 bases to trimming and J lost 6 bases; unmatched junction nucleotides: 4.

This clonotype came up many times. CDR3 amino acids: CASSLGIRDTEAFF. CDR3 sequence (DNA): TGTGCCAGCAGCTTAGGAATCAGGGACACTGAAGCTTTCTTT. This chain uses TRBV7-2 with TRBJ1-1, with D possibly TRBD1 on 5 matching bases. Trimming shortened V by 1 base and J by 3 bases, and 9 bases separated the two germline ends. Germline CDR1 and CDR2: SGHTA and FQGNSA. The CDR3 consists of 14 residues.

This clonotype has just a few counts. V and J are TRBV12-3 or TRBV12-4 and TRBJ2-1; D not certain. The CDR3 totals 11 residues. Deletions cut 4 bases from V and 10 bases from J, with 8 bases between. CDR3 nucleotides: TGTGCCAGCAGTTCCTATTGGGAGCAGTTCTTC. Amino acid sequence: CASSSYWEQFF.